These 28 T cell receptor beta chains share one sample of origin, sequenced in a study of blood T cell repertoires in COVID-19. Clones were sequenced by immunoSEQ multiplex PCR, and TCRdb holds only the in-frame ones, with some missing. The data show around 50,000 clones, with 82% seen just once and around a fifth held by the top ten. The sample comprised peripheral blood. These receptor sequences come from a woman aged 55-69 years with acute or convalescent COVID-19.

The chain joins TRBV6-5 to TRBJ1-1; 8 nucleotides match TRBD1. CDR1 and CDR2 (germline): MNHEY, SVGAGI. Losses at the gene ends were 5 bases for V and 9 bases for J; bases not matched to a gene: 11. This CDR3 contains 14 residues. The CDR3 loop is CASSKPPGQVKAFF. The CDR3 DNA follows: TGTGCCAGCAGTAAACCACCGGGACAGGTTAAAGCTTTCTTT.

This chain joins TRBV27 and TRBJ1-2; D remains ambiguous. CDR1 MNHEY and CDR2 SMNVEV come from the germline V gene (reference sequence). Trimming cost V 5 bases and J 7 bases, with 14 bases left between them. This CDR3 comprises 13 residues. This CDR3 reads CASSLSGEGGYTF. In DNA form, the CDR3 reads TGTGCCAGCAGTCTCTCCGGGGAGGGTGGCTACACCTTC.

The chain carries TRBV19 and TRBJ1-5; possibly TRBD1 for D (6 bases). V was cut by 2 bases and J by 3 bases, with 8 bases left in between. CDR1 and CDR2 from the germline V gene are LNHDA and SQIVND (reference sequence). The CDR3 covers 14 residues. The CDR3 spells CASSIQGNNQPQHF. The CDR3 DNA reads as TGTGCCAGTAGTATACAGGGGAACAATCAGCCCCAGCATTTT.

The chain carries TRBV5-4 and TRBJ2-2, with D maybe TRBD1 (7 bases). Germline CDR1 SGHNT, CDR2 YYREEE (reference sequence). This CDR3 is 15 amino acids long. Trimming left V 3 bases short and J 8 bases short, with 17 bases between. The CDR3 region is CASSWGQKGTGELFF. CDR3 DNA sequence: TGTGCCAGCAGCTGGGGACAGAAGGGGACTGGGGAGCTGTTTTTT.

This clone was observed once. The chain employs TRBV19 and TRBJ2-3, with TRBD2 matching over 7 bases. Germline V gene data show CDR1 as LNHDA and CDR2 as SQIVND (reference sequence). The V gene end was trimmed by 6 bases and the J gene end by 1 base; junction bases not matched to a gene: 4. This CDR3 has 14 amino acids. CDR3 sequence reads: CASSQSGGTDTQYF. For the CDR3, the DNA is TGTGCCAGTAGCCAGAGCGGGGGCACAGATACGCAGTATTTT. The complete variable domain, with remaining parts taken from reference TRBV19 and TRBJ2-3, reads DGGITQSPKYLFRKEGQNVTLSCEQNLNHDAMYWYRQDPGQGLRLIYYSQIVNDFQKGDIAEGYSVSREKKESFPLTVTSAQKNPTAFYLCASSQSGGTDTQYFGPGTRLTVL.

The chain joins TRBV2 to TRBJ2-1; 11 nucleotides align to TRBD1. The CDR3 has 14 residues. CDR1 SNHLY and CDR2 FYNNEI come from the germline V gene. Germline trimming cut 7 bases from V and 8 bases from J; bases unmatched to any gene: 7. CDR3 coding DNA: TGTGCCAGCAATCCGGGACAGGGGGGCGATGAGCAGTTCTTC. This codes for CASNPGQGGDEQFF.

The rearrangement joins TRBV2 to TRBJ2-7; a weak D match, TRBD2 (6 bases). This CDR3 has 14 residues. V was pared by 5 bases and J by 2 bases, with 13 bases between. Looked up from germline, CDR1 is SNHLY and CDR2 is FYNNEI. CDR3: CASSLAGYTYEQYF. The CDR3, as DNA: TGTGCCAGCAGTTTGGCGGGGTACACCTACGAGCAGTACTTC.

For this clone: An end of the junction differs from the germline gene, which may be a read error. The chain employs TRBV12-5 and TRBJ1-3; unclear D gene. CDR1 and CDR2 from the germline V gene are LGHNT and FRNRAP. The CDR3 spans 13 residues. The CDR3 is CASGLAAGNTIYF. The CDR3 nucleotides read TGTGCTAGTGGCTTGGCGGCTGGAAACACCATATATTTT.

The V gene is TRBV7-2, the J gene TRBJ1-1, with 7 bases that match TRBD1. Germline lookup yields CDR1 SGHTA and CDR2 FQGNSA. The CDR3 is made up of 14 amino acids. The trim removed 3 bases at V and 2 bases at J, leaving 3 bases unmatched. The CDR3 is CASSFDRANTEAFF. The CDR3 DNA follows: TGTGCCAGCAGCTTTGACAGGGCAAACACTGAAGCTTTCTTT.

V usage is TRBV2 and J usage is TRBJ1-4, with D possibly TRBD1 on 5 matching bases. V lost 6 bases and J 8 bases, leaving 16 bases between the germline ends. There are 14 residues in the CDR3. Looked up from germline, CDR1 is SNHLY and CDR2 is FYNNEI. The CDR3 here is CASRRDSGQEKLFF. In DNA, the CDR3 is TGTGCCAGCAGAAGAGACAGCGGGCAGGAAAAACTGTTTTTT.

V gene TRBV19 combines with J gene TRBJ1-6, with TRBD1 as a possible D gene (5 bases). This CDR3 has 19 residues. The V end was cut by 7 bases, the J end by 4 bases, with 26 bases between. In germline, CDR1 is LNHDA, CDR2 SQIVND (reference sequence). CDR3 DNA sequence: TGTGCCAGTACCGCGAACCCCCAGGGATTTATTCGTTATAATTCACCCCTCCACTTT. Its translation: CASTANPQGFIRYNSPLHF.

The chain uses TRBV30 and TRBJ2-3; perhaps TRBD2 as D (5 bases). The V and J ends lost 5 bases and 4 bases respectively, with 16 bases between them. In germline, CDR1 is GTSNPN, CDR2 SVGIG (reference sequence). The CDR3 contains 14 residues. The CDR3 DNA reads TGTGCCTGGGCGGGTCCCACCCGGTCAGATACGCAGTATTTT. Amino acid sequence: CAWAGPTRSDTQYF.

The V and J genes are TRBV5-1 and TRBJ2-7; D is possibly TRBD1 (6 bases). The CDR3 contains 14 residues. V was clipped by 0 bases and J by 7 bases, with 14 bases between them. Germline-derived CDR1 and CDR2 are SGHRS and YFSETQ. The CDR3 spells CASSLEGRGHEQYF. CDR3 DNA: TGCGCCAGCAGCTTGGAGGGCAGGGGCCATGAGCAGTACTTC. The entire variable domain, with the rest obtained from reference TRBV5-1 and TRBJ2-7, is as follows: KAGVTQTPRYLIKTRGQQVTLSCSPISGHRSVSWYQQTPGQGLQFLFEYFSETQRNKGNFPGRFSGRQFSNSRSEMNVSTLELGDSALYLCASSLEGRGHEQYFGPGTRLTVT.

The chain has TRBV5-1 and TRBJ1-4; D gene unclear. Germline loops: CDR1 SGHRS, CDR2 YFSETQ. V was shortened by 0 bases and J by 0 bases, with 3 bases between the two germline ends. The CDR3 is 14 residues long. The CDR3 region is CASSLAATNEKLFF. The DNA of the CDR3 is TGCGCCAGCAGCTTGGCCGCAACTAATGAAAAACTGTTTTTT.

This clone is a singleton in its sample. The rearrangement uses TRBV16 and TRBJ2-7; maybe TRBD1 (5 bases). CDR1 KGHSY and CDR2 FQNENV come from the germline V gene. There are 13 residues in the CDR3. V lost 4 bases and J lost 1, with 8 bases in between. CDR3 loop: CASSPDTSYEQYF. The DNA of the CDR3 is TGTGCCAGCAGCCCGGACACATCCTACGAGCAGTACTTC.

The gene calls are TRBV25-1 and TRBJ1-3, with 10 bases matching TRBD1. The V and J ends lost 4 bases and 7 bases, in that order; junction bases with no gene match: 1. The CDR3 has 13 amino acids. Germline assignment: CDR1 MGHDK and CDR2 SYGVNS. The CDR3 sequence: CASSVGQGNTIYF. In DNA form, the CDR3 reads TGTGCCAGCAGTGTGGGACAGGGGAACACCATATATTTT.

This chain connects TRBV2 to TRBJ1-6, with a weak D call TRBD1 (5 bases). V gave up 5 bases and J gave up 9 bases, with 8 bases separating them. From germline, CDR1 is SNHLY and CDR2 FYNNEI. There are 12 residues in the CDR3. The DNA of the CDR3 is TGTGCCAGCAGTAGGGGAGGTTCACCCCTCCACTTT. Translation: CASSRGGSPLHF.

CDR3 loop: CSAPLGTEAFF. CDR3 DNA: TGCAGTGCCCCCCTAGGTACTGAAGCTTTCTTT. J is TRBJ1-1 and V is TRBV20-1; no firm D call. This CDR3 is 11 amino acids long. Germline CDR1 and CDR2: DFQATT and SNEGSKA (reference sequence). Deletions cut 6 bases from V and 5 bases from J, with 10 bases between.

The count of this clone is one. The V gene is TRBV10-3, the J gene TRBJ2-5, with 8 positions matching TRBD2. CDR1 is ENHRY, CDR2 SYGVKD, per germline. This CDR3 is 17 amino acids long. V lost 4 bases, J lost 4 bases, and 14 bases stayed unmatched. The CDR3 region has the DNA TGTGCCATCAGTGCCGCCATTGGGCGGGGGGCCGGAGAGACCCAGTACTTC. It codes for CAISAAIGRGAGETQYF.

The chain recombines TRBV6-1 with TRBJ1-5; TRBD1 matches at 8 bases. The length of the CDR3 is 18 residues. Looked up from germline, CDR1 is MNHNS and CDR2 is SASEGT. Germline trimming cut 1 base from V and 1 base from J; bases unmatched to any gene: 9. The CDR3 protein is CASSEVLDRAISNQPQHF. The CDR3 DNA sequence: TGTGCCAGCAGTGAAGTCTTGGACAGGGCGATCAGCAATCAGCCCCAGCATTTT.

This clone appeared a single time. The CDR3, as DNA: TGTGCCACCAGTGAGACCTCAGGGGGGACTGAAGCTTTCTTT. Translated, it gives CATSETSGGTEAFF. The gene calls are TRBV24-1 and TRBJ1-1; 7 bases align to TRBD1. Per the germline V gene, CDR1 is KGHDR and CDR2 is SFDVKD. The CDR3 covers 14 residues. V lost 4 bases and J lost 5; bases outside the gene matches: 6.

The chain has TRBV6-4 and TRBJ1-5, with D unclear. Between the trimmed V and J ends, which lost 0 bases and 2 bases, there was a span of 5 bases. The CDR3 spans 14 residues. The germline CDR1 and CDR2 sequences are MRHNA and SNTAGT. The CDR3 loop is CASSDSTRNQPQHF. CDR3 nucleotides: TGTGCCAGCAGTGACTCGACTCGCAATCAGCCCCAGCATTTT.

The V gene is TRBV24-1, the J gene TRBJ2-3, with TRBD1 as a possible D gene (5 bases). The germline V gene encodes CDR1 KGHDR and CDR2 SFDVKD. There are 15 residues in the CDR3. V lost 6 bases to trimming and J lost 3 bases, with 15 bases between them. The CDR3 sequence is CATSNGARQTDTQYF. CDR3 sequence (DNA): TGTGCCACCAGTAATGGGGCCAGACAAACAGATACGCAGTATTTT.

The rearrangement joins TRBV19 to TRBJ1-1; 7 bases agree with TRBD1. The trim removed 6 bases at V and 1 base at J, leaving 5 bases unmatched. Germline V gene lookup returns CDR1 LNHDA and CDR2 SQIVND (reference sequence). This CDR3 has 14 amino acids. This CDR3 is CASSPPGGNTEAFF. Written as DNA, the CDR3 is TGTGCCAGTAGCCCCCCAGGGGGGAACACTGAAGCTTTCTTT.

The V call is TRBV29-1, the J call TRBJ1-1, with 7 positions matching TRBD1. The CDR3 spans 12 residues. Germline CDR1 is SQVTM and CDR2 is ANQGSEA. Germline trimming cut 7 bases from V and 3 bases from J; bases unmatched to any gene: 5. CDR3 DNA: TGCAGCGGAAACAGGGGCGACACTGAAGCTTTCTTT. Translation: CSGNRGDTEAFF.

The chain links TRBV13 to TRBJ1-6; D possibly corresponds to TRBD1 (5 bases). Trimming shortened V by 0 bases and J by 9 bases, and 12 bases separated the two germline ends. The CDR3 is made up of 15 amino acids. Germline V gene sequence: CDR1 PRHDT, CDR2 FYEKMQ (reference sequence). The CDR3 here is CASSLGTARGSPLHF. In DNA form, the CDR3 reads TGTGCCAGCAGCTTAGGGACAGCGCGTGGTTCACCCCTCCACTTT.

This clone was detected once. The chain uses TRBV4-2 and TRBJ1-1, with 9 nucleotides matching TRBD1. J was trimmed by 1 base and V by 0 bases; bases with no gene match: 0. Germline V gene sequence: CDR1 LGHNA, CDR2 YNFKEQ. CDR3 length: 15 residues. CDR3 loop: CASSQEQGANTEAFF. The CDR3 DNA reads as TGTGCCAGCAGCCAAGAACAGGGGGCGAACACTGAAGCTTTCTTT.

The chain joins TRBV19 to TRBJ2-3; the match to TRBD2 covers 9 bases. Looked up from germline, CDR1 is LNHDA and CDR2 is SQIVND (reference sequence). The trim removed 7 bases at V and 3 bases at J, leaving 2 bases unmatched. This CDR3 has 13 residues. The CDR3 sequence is CASTSGVTDTQYF. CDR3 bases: TGTGCCAGTACTAGCGGGGTTACAGATACGCAGTATTTT.